The present T cell receptor beta chain was sequenced within a study of T cell repertoires in aging, cancer and after chemotherapy. Study-wide background: Approximately 9 million TCR reads made up the full dataset. Broader study findings: Loss of evenness, beyond lost richness, contributed to age-related TCR diversity decline in cancer patients. Age-matched healthy donors had significantly more diverse, less clonal blood TCR repertoires than untreated cancer patients. Immunological memory after chemotherapy cannot be judged from the repertoire data.

Turning to this clonotype: Its antigen is not identified.

Rearranged V-D-J TRB sequences were amplified with a mixed TRB-A/B primer pool. TCRdb analysed the multiplex PCR reads with MiXCR anew, one entry per CDR3 protein. In the table there are approximately 7,000 distinct CDR3 sequences, roughly 31% of which are singletons. Looked up from germline, CDR1 is MNHEY and CDR2 is SVGEGT. V was trimmed by 6 bases and J by 0 bases, leaving 14 bases between them. There are 15 residues in the CDR3. The template was genomic DNA from peripheral blood, not RNA. The V call is TRBV6-2 or TRBV6-3, the J call TRBJ1-1; D is ambiguous. Sequenced sample: blood. This TCR was recovered from a human donor with a blood cancer. Here the CDR3 reads CASRNGLFLNTEAFF. For the CDR3, the DNA is TGTGCCAGCAGAAACGGGTTATTCTTGAACACTGAAGCTTTCTTT.